Sequencing of this TCR beta chain was carried out in a study of blood T cell repertoires in COVID-19. Study at large: The origin of the acute and convalescent COVID-19 samples was the United States, Italy and Spain. PBMCs, B-cell-depleted T cells, or T cells provided the cDNA or gDNA that made up the material.

In the study's own analysis: From reference gene primer amplification, estimates of nucleated cell counts were derived. TCRdb's table, derived via immunoSEQ multiplex PCR, lists solely in-frame clones and lacks some. V and J calls and clone size are copied from that table; D and trimming were computed from the DNA. The sample carries tens of thousands of clones, approximately 87% recorded once. The source of this sequence is a human donor in a cohort sampled during active COVID-19. The source material was peripheral blood.

CDR3 loop: CASSPGQGAKNIQYF. As DNA, the CDR3 is TGCGCCAGCAGCCCGGGACAGGGGGCCAAAAACATTCAGTACTTC. The J gene is TRBJ2-4, the V gene TRBV4-1; 10 bases are a match to TRBD1. After removal of 4 bases from V and 1 base from J, the junction contained 1 base not matched to a gene. The germline gives CDR1 MGHRA, CDR2 YSYEKL. This CDR3 contains 15 residues.